The clone carrying this TCR beta chain was found a few times. The antigen remains undetermined. With 60 Vbeta and 13 Jbeta primers, the PCR was carried out. Using immunoSEQ multiplex PCR, the repertoire was profiled, and TCRdb retains in-frame clones only, with some absent. The data show approximately 110,000 clones, approximately 69% seen once. The data were obtained in a study of cytomegalovirus exposure and HLA in healthy donors. Study outcomes and limitations: Prior analysis indicated that the majority of TCR beta V segments exhibited productivity approximately 87% or approximately 30% of the time. The study put some 150 TCR beta chains on its list as cytomegalovirus-associated.

This clonotype was obtained from a man younger than 40 in good health and CMV-seronegative. The sample was PBMCs.

This CDR3 reads CASSQETGASPLHF. The CDR3 DNA follows: TGCGCCAGCAGCCAAGAGACAGGGGCTTCACCCCTCCACTTT. The chain uses TRBV4-3 and TRBJ1-6; 8 bases line up with TRBD1. V dropped 0 bases and J dropped 9; count of bases not matched to a gene: 1. Germline V gene sequence: CDR1 LGHNA, CDR2 YSLEER. The length of the CDR3 is 14 residues.